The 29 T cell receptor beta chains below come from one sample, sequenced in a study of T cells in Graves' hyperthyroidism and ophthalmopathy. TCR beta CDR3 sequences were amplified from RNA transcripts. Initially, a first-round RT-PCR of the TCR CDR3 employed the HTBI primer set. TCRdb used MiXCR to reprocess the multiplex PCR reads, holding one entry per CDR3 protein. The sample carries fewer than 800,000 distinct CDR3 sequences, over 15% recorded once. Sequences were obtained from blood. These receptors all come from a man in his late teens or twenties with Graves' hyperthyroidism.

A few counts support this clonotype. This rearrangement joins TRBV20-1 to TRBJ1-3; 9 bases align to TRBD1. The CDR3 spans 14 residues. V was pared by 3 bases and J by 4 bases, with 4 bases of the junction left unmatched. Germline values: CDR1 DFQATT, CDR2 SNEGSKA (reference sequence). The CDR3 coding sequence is TGCAGTGCTAGGGGGACAGGGCACGGAAACACCATATATTTT. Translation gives CSARGTGHGNTIYF.

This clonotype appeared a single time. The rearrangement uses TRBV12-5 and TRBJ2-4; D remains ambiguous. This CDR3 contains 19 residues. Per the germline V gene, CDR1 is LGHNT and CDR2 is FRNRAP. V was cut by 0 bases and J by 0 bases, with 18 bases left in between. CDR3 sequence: CASGLVRSAATLAKNIQYF. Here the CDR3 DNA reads TGTGCTAGTGGTTTGGTACGGTCGGCAGCTACACTAGCCAAAAACATTCAGTACTTC.

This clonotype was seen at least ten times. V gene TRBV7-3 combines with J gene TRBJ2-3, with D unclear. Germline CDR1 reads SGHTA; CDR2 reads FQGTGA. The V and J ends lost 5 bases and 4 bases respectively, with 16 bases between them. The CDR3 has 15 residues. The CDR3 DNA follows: TGTGCCAGCAGCCCCCGTGATGATGGCGCAGATACGCAGTATTTT. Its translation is CASSPRDDGADTQYF. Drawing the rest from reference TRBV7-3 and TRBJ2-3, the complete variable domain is GAGVSQTPSNKVTEKGKYVELRCDPISGHTALYWYRQSLGQGPEFLIYFQGTGAADDSGLPNDRFFAVRPEGSVSTLKIQRTERGDSAVYLCASSPRDDGADTQYFGPGTRLTVL.

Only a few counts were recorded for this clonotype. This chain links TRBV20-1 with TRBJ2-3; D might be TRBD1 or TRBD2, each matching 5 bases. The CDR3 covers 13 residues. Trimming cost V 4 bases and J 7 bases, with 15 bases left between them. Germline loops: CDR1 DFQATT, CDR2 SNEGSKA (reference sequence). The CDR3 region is CSANLGTRNTQYF. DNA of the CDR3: TGCAGTGCTAACCTTGGGACCCGTAATACGCAGTATTTT.

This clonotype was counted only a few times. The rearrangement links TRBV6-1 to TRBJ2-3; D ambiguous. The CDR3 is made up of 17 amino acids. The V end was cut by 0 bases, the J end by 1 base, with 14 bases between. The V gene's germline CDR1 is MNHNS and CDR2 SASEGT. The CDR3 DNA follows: TGTGCCAGCAGTGAAGCCCTAACGGACCCCCGCACAGATACGCAGTATTTT. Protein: CASSEALTDPRTDTQYF.

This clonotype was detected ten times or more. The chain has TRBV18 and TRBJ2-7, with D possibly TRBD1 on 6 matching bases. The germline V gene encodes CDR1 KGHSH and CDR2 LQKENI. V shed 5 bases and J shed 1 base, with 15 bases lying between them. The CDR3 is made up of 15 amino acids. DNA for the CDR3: TGTGCCAGCTCATCCTCCGGGACACCTTCCTACGAGCAGTACTTC. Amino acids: CASSSSGTPSYEQYF.

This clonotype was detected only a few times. CDR3 sequence (DNA): TGTGCCAGCAGAGAGCAGGGGCTCTCGAACACCGGGGAGCTGTTTTTT. Amino acid sequence: CASREQGLSNTGELFF. This sequence joins TRBV12-3 or TRBV12-4 and TRBJ2-2, with D possibly being TRBD1 (6 bases). CDR3 size: 16 residues. V was clipped by 6 bases and J by 0 bases, with 14 bases between them.

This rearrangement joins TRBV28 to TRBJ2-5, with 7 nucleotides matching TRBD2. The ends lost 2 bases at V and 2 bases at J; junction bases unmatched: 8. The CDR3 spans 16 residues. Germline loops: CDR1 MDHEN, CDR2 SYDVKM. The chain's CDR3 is CASSLGGVTLQETQYF. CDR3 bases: TGTGCCAGCAGTTTAGGGGGGGTGACTCTTCAAGAGACCCAGTACTTC.

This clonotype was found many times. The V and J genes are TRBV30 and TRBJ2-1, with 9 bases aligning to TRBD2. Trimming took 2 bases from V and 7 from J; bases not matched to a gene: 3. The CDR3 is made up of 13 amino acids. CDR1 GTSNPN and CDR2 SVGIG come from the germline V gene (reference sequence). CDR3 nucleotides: TGTGCCTGGAGTAAAACTAGCGGGAATGAGCAGTTCTTC. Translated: CAWSKTSGNEQFF.

CDR3 in amino acids: CASSPRQGAGETQYF. For the CDR3, the DNA is TGCGCCAGCAGCCCTAGACAGGGGGCGGGGGAGACCCAGTACTTC. J is TRBJ2-5 and V is TRBV4-1; 10 bases line up with TRBD1. The germline gives CDR1 MGHRA, CDR2 YSYEKL. The V segment lost 4 bases and the J segment 5 bases; nucleotides outside the gene matches: 7. The CDR3 runs 15 residues.

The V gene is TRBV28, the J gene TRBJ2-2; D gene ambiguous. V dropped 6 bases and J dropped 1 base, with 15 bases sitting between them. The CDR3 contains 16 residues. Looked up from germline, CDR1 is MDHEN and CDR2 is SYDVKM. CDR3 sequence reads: CASSPEEGWNTGELFF. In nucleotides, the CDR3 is TGTGCCAGCAGCCCAGAAGAAGGGTGGAACACCGGGGAGCTGTTTTTT.

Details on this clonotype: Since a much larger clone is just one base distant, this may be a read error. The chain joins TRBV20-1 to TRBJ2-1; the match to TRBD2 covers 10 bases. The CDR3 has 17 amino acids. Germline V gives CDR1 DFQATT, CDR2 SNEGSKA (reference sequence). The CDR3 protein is CSTSPALAGAAYNEQFF. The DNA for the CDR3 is TGCAGTACTAGTCCCGCTCTAGCGGGAGCCGCCTACAATGAGCAGTTCTTC.

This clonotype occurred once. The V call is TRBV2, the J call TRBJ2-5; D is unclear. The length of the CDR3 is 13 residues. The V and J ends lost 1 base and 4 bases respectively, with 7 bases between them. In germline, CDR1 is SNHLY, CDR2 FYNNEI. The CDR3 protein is CASSEGRTETQYF. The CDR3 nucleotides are TGTGCCAGCAGTGAAGGGAGAACAGAGACCCAGTACTTC.

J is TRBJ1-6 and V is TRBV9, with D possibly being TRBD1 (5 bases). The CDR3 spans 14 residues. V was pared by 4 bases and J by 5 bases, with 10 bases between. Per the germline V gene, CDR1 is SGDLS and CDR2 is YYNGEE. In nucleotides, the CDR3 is TGTGCCAGCAGCCTGGGACTTGATAATTCACCCCTCCACTTT. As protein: CASSLGLDNSPLHF.

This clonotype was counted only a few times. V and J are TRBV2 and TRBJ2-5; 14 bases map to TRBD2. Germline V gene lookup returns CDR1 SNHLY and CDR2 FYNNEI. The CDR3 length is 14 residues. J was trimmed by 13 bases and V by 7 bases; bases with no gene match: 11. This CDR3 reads CASKGTSGGLKGYF. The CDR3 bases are TGTGCCAGCAAGGGGACTAGCGGGGGCCTCAAGGGGTACTTC.

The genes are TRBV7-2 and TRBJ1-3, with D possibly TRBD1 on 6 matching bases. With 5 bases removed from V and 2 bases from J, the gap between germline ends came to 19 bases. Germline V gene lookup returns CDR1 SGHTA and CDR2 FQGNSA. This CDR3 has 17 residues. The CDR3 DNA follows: TGTGCCAGCAGCCCACAGGGTCCCCCTATCACTGGAAACACCATATATTTT. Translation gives CASSPQGPPITGNTIYF. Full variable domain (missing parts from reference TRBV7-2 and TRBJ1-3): GAGVSQSPSNKVTEKGKDVELRCDPISGHTALYWYRQSLGQGLEFLIYFQGNSAPDKSGLPSDRFSAERTGGSVSTLTIQRTQQEDSAVYLCASSPQGPPITGNTIYFGEGSWLTVV.

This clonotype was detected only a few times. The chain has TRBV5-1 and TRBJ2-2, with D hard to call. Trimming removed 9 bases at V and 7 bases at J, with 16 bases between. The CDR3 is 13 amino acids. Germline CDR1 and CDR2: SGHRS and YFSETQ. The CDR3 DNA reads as TGCGCCACCGGAGACCACATGCACGGGGAGCTGTTTTTT. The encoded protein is CATGDHMHGELFF.

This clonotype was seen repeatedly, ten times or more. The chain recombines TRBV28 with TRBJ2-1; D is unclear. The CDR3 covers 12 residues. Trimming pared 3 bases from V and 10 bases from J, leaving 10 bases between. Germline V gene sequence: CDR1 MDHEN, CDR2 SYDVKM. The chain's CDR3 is CASSLGRTEQFF. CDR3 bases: TGTGCCAGCAGTTTGGGCAGGACCGAGCAGTTCTTC.

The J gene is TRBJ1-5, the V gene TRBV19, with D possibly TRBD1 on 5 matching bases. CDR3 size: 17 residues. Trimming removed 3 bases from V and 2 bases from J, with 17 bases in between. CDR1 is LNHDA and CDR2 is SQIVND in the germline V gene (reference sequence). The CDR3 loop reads CASSIAGNRGGNQPQHF. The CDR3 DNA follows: TGTGCCAGTAGTATCGCAGGGAATAGGGGTGGCAATCAGCCCCAGCATTTT.

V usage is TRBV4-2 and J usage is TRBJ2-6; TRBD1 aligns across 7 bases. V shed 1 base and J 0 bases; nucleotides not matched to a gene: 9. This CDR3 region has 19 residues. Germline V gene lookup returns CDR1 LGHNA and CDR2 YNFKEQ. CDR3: CASSQVGTDFFSGANVLTF. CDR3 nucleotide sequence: TGTGCCAGCAGCCAAGTAGGGACAGACTTTTTCTCTGGGGCCAACGTCCTGACTTTC.

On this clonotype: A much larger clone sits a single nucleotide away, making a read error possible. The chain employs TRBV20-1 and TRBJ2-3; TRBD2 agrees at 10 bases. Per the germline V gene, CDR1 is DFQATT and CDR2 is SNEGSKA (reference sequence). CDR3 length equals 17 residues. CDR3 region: CSTRKPGTSVYTDTQYF. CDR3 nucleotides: TGCAGTACTAGAAAGCCAGGGACTAGCGTATACACAGATACGCAGTATTTT.

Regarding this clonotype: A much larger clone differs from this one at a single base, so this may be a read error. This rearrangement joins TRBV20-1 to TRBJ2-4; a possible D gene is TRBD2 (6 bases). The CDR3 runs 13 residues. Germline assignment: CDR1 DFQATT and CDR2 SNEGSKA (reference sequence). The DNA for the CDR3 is TGCAATGCTAGTGGCGGGATATCAGACATTCAGTACTTC. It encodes CNASGGISDIQYF.

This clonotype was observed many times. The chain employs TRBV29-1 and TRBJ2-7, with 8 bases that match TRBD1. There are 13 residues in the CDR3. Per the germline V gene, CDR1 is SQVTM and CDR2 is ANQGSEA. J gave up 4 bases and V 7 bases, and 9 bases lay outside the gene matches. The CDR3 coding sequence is TGCAGCGCGTCCCCAGGGGGCGAGTACGAGCAGTACTTC. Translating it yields CSASPGGEYEQYF.

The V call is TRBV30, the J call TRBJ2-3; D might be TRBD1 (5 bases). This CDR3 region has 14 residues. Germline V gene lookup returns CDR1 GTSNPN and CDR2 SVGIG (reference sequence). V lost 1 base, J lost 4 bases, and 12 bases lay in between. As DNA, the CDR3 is TGTGCCTGGAGTGAGGGGCAATGGGCAGATACGCAGTATTTT. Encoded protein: CAWSEGQWADTQYF.

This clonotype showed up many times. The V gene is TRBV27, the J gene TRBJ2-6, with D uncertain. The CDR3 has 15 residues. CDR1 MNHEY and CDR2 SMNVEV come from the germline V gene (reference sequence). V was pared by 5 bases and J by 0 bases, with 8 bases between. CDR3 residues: CASSPPVSGANVLTF. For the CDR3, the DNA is TGTGCCAGCAGTCCACCTGTCTCTGGGGCCAACGTCCTGACTTTC.

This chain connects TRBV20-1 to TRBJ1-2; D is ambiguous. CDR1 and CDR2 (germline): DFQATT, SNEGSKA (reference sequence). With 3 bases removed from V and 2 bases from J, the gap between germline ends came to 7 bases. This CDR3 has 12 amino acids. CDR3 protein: CSARGENYGYTF. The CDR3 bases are TGCAGTGCTAGGGGTGAGAACTATGGCTACACCTTC.

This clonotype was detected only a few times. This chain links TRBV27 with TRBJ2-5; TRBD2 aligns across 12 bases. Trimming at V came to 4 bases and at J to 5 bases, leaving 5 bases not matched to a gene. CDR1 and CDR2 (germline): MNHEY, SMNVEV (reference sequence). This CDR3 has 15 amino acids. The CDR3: CASSSSGRAAETQYF. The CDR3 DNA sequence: TGTGCCAGCAGTTCTAGCGGGAGGGCCGCTGAGACCCAGTACTTC.

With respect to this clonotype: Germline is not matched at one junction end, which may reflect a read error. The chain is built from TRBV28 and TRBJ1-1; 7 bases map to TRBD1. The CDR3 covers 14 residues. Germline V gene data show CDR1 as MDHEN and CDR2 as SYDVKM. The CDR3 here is CASSLSRGRTEALF. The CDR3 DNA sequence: TGTGCCAGCAGTTTATCCAGGGGGAGAACTGAAGCTCTCTTT.

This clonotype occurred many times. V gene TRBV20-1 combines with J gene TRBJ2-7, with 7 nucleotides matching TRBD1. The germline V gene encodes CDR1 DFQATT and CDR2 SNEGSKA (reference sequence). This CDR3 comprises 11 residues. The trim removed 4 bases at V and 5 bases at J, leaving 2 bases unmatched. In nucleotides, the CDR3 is TGCAGTGCTAACAGGGGCCACGAGCAGTACTTC. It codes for CSANRGHEQYF.